This T cell receptor beta chain appears in the sequencing data of a study of T cells expressing NK-cell markers. Looking at the study overall: Repertoires of TCR beta were obtained from T cells sorted as CD3+CD56+NKG2C+, CD3+CD56+NKG2C- and CD3+CD56-NKG2C+. The study sequenced eight donors, seven HCMV-seropositive and one seronegative.

TCRdb re-called the 5' RACE reads; one entry per CDR3 protein, DNA not given. This repertoire includes about 540,000 distinct CDR3 sequences. Germline-derived CDR1 and CDR2 are SGHRS and YFSETQ. This CDR3 comprises 19 residues. Material for sequencing was blood T cells: a sorted CD56 or NKG2C T cell subset, CD4+ or CD8+ T cells, or bulk PBMC T cells (not recorded which). The TCR originated in a young man in good health. The chain employs TRBV5-1 and TRBJ2-1; TCRdb's D gene call, TRBD2, goes unchecked for lack of DNA. CDR3 sequence reads: CASSRQLAGDRITYNEQFF.